This TCR beta chain was recovered during a study of brain T cells in children with intractable seizures. General study findings and limits: HCMV serostatus was not known, and viral specificity came from CDR3 similarity only.

Deletions cut 2 bases from V and 1 base from J, with 2 bases between. The CDR3 is 12 residues long. The table came from immunoSEQ multiplex PCR; TCRdb's copy has only in-frame clones and leaves some out. The sample holds approximately 110,000 clones, 94% seen once. In regard to this clone: Antigen: not known.

This material consisted of peripheral blood, taken at surgery. This clonotype was obtained from a boy under three years old with hemimegalencephaly and intractable seizures. The chain is built from TRBV12-3 or TRBV12-4 and TRBJ1-2; D not resolved. CDR3 coding DNA: TGTGCCAGCAGTTTACATAACTATGGCTACACCTTC. Protein sequence: CASSLHNYGYTF.